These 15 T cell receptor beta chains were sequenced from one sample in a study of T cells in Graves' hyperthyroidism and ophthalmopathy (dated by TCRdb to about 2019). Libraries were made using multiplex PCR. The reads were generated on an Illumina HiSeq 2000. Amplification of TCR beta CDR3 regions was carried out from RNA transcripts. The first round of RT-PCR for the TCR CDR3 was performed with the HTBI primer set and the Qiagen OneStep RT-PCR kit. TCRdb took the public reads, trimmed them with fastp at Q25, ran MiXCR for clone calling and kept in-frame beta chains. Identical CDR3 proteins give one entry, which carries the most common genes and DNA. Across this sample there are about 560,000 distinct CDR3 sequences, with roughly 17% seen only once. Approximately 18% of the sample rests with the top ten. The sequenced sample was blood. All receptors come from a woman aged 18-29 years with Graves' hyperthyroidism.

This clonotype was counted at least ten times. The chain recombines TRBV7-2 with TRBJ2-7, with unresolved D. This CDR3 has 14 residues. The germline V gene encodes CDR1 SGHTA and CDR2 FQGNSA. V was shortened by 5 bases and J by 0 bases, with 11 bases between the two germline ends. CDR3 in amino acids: CASSLAGISYEQYF. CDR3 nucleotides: TGTGCCAGCAGCCTGGCCGGCATCTCCTACGAGCAGTACTTC.

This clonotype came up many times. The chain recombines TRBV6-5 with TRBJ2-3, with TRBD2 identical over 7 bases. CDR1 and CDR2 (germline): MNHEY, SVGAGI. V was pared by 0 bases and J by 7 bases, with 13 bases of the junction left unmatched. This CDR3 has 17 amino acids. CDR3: CASSYSKVGGRPYTQYF. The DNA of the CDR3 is TGTGCCAGCAGTTACTCGAAAGTTGGCGGGAGACCTTATACGCAGTATTTT.

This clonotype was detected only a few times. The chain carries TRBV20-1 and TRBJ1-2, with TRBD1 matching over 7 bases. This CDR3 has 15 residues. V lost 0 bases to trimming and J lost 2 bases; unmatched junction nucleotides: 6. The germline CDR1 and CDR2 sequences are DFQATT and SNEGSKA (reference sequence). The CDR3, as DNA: TGCAGTGCTAGAGAAGGAAAGGGACAGAACTATGGCTACACCTTC. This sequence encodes CSAREGKGQNYGYTF.

CDR3 sequence: CASSPWTGGGNEQFF. The CDR3 DNA is TGTGCCAGCAGCCCTTGGACAGGGGGCGGAAATGAGCAGTTCTTC. The rearrangement links TRBV9 to TRBJ2-1, with TRBD1 matching 11 bases. Trimming took 4 bases from V and 7 from J; bases not matched to a gene: 7. The CDR3 sequence is 15 residues long. The germline V gene encodes CDR1 SGDLS and CDR2 YYNGEE. Based on the CDR3 plus reference TRBV9 and TRBJ2-1, the full variable domain is DSGVTQTPKHLITATGQRVTLRCSPRSGDLSVYWYQQSLDQGLQFLIQYYNGEERAKGNILERFSAQQFPDLHSELNLSSLELGDSALYFCASSPWTGGGNEQFFGPGTRLTVL.

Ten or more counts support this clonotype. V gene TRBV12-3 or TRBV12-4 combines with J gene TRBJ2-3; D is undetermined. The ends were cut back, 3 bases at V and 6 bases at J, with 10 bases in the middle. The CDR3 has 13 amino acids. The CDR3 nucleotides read TGTGCCAGCAGTTTGAGCCGACTGGATACGCAGTATTTT. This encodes CASSLSRLDTQYF.

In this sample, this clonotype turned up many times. The CDR3 protein is CASTPAGSVYGYTF. The CDR3 nucleotides are TGTGCCAGCACACCCGCGGGTAGCGTCTATGGCTACACCTTC. The V gene is TRBV12-3 or TRBV12-4, the J gene TRBJ1-2; D is unresolved. This CDR3 has 14 amino acids. V lost 7 bases, J lost 4 bases, and 16 bases lay in between.

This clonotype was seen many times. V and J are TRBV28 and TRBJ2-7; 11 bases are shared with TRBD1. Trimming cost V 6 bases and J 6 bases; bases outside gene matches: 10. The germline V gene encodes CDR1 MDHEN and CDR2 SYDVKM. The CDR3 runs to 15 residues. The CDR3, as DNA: TGTGCCAGCAGCCGAAGAAGGGACAGGGGGGGCGAGCAGTACTTC. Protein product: CASSRRRDRGGEQYF.

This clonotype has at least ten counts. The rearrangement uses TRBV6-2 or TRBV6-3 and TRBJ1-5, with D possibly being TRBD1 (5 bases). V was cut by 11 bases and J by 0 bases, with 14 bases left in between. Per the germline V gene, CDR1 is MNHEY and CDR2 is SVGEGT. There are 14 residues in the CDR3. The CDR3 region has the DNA TGTGCCGCCGCGGGACCAAATAGCAATCAGCCCCAGCATTTT. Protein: CAAAGPNSNQPQHF.

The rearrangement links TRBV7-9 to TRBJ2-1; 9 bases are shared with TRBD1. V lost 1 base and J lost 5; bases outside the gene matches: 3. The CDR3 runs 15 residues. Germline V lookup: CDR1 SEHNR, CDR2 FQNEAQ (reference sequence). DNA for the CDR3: TGTGCCAGCAGCTTAGTTGGGACAGGGAACAATGAGCAGTTCTTC. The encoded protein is CASSLVGTGNNEQFF.

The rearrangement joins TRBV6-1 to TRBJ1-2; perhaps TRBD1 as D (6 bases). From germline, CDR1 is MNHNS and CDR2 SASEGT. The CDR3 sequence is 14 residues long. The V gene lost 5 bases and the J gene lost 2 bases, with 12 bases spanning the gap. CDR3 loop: CASSPTGQNYGYTF. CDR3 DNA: TGTGCCAGCAGTCCGACCGGACAGAACTATGGCTACACCTTC.

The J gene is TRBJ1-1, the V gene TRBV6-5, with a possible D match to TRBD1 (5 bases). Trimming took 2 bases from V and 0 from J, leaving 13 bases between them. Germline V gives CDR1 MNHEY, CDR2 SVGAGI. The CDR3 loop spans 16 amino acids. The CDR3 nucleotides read TGTGCCAGCAGTTACGGACACCTAAGACTGAACACTGAAGCTTTCTTT. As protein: CASSYGHLRLNTEAFF.

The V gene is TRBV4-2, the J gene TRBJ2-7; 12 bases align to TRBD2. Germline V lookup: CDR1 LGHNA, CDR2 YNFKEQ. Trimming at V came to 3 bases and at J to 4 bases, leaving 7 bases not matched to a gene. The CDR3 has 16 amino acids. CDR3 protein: CASSHLASGGAYEQYF. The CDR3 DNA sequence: TGTGCCAGCAGCCACCTAGCTAGCGGGGGGGCTTACGAGCAGTACTTC.

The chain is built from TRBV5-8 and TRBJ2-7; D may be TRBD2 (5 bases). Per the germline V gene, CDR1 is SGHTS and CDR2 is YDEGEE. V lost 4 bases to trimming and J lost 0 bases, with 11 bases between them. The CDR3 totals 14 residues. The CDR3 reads CASSPLRGSYEQYF. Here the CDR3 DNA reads TGTGCCAGCAGCCCGCTCCGGGGCTCCTACGAGCAGTACTTC.

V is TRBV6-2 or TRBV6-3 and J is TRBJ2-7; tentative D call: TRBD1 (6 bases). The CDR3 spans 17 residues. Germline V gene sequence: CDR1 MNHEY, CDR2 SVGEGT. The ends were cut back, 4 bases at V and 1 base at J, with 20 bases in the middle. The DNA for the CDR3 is TGTGCCAGCAGTTTCTATCATGCCAGGGGCGATTCCTACGAGCAGTACTTC. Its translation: CASSFYHARGDSYEQYF.

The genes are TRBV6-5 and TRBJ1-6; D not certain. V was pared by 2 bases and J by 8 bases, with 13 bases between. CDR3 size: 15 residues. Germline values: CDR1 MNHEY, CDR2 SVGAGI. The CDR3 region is CASSYGSPGYSPLHF. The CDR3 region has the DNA TGTGCCAGCAGTTACGGCTCCCCGGGGTATTCACCCCTCCACTTT.